Described below is a single T cell receptor beta chain sequence and its context. The V and J ends lost 2 bases and 3 bases respectively, with 10 bases between them. There are 14 residues in the CDR3. Germline-derived CDR1 and CDR2 are MNHEY and SMNVEV (reference sequence). It was with 60 Vbeta and 13 Jbeta primers that the PCR ran. Generated by immunoSEQ multiplex PCR, the TCRdb table keeps only in-frame clones and is missing some. Of fewer than 150,000 clones listed, around 85% were seen once; the top ten hold under 4.5%. This sample is drawn from a study of cytomegalovirus exposure and HLA in healthy donors.

V gene TRBV27 combines with J gene TRBJ2-5; D perhaps matches TRBD1 (6 bases). The receptor was isolated from a man aged 40-49 years in good health and CMV-seropositive. The sequencing sample was made of PBMCs. The CDR3 region has the DNA TGTGCCAGCAGTTTACCCGACAGGAAAGAGACCCAGTACTTC. Translated, it gives CASSLPDRKETQYF.